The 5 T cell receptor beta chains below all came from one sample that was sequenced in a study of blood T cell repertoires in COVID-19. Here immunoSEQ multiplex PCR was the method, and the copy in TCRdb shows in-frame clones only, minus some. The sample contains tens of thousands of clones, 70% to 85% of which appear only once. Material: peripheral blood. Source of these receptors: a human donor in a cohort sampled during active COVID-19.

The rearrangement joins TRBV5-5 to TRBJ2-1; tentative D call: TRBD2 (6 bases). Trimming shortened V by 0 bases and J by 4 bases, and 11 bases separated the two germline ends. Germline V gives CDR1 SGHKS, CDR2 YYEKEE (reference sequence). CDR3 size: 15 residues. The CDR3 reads CASSLGVLAYNEQFF. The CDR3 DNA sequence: TGTGCCAGCAGCTTGGGGGTTCTAGCGTACAATGAGCAGTTCTTC.

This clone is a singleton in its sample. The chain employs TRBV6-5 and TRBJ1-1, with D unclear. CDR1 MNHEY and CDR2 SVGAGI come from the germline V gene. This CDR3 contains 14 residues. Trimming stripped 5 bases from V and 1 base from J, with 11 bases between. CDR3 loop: CASSPIWQNTEAFF. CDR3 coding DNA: TGTGCCAGCAGTCCCATTTGGCAGAACACTGAAGCTTTCTTT.

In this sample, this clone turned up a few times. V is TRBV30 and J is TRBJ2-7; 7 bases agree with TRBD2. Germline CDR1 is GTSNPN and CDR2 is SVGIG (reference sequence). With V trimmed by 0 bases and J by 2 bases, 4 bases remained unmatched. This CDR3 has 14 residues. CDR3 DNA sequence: TGTGCCTGGAGTGTGGGGAGGGGTCCCTACGAGCAGTACTTC. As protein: CAWSVGRGPYEQYF.

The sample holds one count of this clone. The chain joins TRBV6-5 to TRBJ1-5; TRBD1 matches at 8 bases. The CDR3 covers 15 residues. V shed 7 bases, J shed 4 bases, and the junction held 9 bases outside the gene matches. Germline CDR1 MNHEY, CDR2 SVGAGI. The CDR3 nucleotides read TGTGCCAGCAAGCAGGACAGGGAGGGGAATCAGCCCCAGCATTTT. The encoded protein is CASKQDREGNQPQHF.

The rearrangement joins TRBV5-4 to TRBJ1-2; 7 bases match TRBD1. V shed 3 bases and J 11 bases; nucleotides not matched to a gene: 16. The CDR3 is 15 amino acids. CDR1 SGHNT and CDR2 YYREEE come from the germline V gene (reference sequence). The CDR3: CASSSEWDSGDRYTF. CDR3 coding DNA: TGTGCCAGCAGCTCAGAATGGGACAGTGGAGATAGATACACCTTC.